This is a list of T cell receptor beta chains from one sample in a study of identifying expanded T cells in peripheral blood. TCRdb's table, derived via immunoSEQ multiplex PCR, lists solely in-frame clones and lacks some. The table lists 100,000 to 110,000 clones, around nine tenths of them singletons, with around 5% in the top ten. Specimen: blood. The receptors originated from a person aged 18 to 69 in good health. The CDR3 runs from the conserved cysteine through the conserved F or W. A D gene is named only where the DNA matches it firmly. The size entry is marked missing in some rows and otherwise reads once, few, many or a size class.

abundance,v_gene,d_gene,j_gene,CDR3nt,CDR3aa
-,TRBV4-1,-,TRBJ1-3,TGCGCCAGCAGCCAAGATCCCGCAGGGGTAGACTCTGGAAACACCATATATTTT,CASSQDPAGVDSGNTIYF
-,TRBV5-5,-,TRBJ2-7,TGTGCCAGCAGCTTGGGGGCAGGGGAGTACGAGCAGTACTTC,CASSLGAGEYEQYF
-,TRBV5-1,-,TRBJ1-3,TGCGCCAGCAGCGTTAGGCCGAGCTCTGGAAACACCATATATTTT,CASSVRPSSGNTIYF
-,TRBV25-1,-,TRBJ2-3,TGTGCCAGCAGTCCCCTGCGGGGGCACACAGATACGCAGTATTTT,CASSPLRGHTDTQYF
-,TRBV7-2,-,TRBJ1-2,TGTGCCAGCAGCTTAGTTAAAGGGAAGGAGGGCTACACCTTC,CASSLVKGKEGYTF
-,TRBV15,-,TRBJ1-5,TGTGCCACCAGCATGTGGAATCAGCCCCAGCATTTT,CATSMWNQPQHF
-,TRBV27,-,TRBJ2-1,TGTGCCAGCAGTCCCGGGACTGACAATGAGCAGTTCTTC,CASSPGTDNEQFF
-,TRBV7-9,-,TRBJ2-2,TGTGCCAGCAGAAACACCGGGGAGCTGTTTTTT,CASRNTGELFF
-,TRBV7-9,-,TRBJ1-1,TGTGCCAGCAGCTTTGACTCCAAAGACGCTTTCTTT,CASSFDSKDAFF
-,TRBV7-8,TRBD1,TRBJ1-4,TGTGCCAGCAGCCCGGAGGACAGGGTTTATGTTGAAAAACTGTTTTTT,CASSPEDRVYVEKLFF
-,TRBV29-1,TRBD2,TRBJ2-3,TGCAGCGTTGAGGGTAGCGGGGTGAATACGCAGTATTTT,CSVEGSGVNTQYF
-,TRBV5-6,-,TRBJ2-5,TGTGCCAGCAGCAAAGGGACGTACCAAGAGACCCAGTACTTC,CASSKGTYQETQYF
-,TRBV7-7,TRBD2,TRBJ2-1,TGTGCCAGCAGCTTAGGATGGGACGGGGGGAGGAACGAGCAGTTCTTC,CASSLGWDGGRNEQFF
-,TRBV4-1,-,TRBJ2-1,TGCGCCAGCAGCCAAGATCGGGAGCCCGCTCCCAGGAATGAGCAGTTCTTC,CASSQDREPAPRNEQFF
-,TRBV28,TRBD1,TRBJ1-5,TGTGCCAGCAGTCTCGGGACAGGGAGAGATCAGCCCCAGCATTTT,CASSLGTGRDQPQHF
-,TRBV6-1,-,TRBJ1-1,TGTGCCAGCAGTGAAGATCCTGACAGTGAAGCTTTCTTT,CASSEDPDSEAFF
few,TRBV7-9,TRBD1,TRBJ1-4,TGTGCCAGCAGCGCCCCGGACAGGGTTTATGAAAAACTGTTTTTT,CASSAPDRVYEKLFF
few,TRBV15,-,TRBJ2-1,TGTGCCACCAGCAGGCAAGGGAGCTCCTACAATGAGCAGTTCTTC,CATSRQGSSYNEQFF
few,TRBV13,-,TRBJ1-1,TGTGCCAGCAGCTTAGGGCAGCGGACTGAAGCTTTCTTT,CASSLGQRTEAFF
once,TRBV5-6,-,TRBJ1-6,TGTGCCAGCAGCTTGGGGGGGCCGAACGGGCTAAATTCACCCCTCCACTTT,CASSLGGPNGLNSPLHF
-,TRBV23-1,-,TRBJ1-4,TGCGCCAGCAGTCAATCGATCGGTAGGGTGGGCGAAAAACTGTTTTTT,CASSQSIGRVGEKLFF
-,TRBV7-3,-,TRBJ1-3,TGTGCCAGCAGCTTAACGGCAGGGGCGCAGGGAAACACCATATATTTT,CASSLTAGAQGNTIYF
-,TRBV11-2,TRBD2,TRBJ2-7,TGTGCCAGCAGCTTAAGTGGGACTAGCGGGACCTACGAGCAGTACTTC,CASSLSGTSGTYEQYF
-,TRBV5-1,TRBD1,TRBJ2-1,TGCGCCAGCAGCTTGGGGACAGGGGGCAATGAGCAGTTCTTC,CASSLGTGGNEQFF
-,TRBV2,-,TRBJ2-2,TGTGCCAGCGGACCCCCGAACACCGGGGAGCTGTTTTTT,CASGPPNTGELFF
-,TRBV6-5,-,TRBJ1-2,TGTGCCAGCAGCCCCGGGACCCCGGTGGCTGGCTACACCTTC,CASSPGTPVAGYTF
-,TRBV6-6,TRBD1,TRBJ1-2,TGTGCCAGCAGTTTGGGGACAGTCTATGGCTACACCTTC,CASSLGTVYGYTF
once,TRBV7-9,-,TRBJ1-1,TGTGCCAGCAGCTTCGACTTGAGGCACACTGAAGCTTTCTTT,CASSFDLRHTEAFF
-,TRBV11-1,TRBD1,TRBJ1-2,TGTGCCAGCAGCTCCGGGACAGGGTTCTATGGCTACACCTTC,CASSSGTGFYGYTF
-,TRBV15,-,TRBJ2-3,TGTGCCACCAGCAGATCCGATACAAGCACAGATACGCAGTATTTT,CATSRSDTSTDTQYF
-,TRBV11-3,-,TRBJ1-1,TGTGCCAGCAGCTCAGGCCGGGACCAAGCTTTCTTT,CASSSGRDQAFF
-,TRBV15,-,TRBJ2-7,TGTGCCACCAGCAGAGGGGCTACCCAGGGGACGGGCGAGCAGTACTTC,CATSRGATQGTGEQYF
-,TRBV5-1,TRBD1,TRBJ2-7,TGCGCCAGCCAGGGGGCTAATAGCTACGAGCAGTACTTC,CASQGANSYEQYF
-,TRBV7-2,-,TRBJ1-2,TGTGCCAGCAGCCTTAGACGGGAAGCTAACTATGGCTACACCTTC,CASSLRREANYGYTF
-,TRBV30,TRBD1,TRBJ1-5,TGTGCCTGGAGTGCCCGACAGGGGTATAGCAATCAGCCCCAGCATTTT,CAWSARQGYSNQPQHF
-,TRBV18,-,TRBJ1-1,TGTGCCAGCTCACCCTGGGACGGTCTGAACACTGAAGCTTTCTTT,CASSPWDGLNTEAFF
-,TRBV30,-,TRBJ1-6,TGTGCCTGGACTATTCTTACAGGGAGGAATTCACCCCTCCACTTT,CAWTILTGRNSPLHF
-,TRBV10-2,TRBD1,TRBJ1-5,TGCGCCAGCACGGGACAGGGGGAAAATCAGCCCCAGCATTTT,CASTGQGENQPQHF
once,TRBV7-8,-,TRBJ2-1,TGTGCCAGCAGCTTAGATCGGAGTTTGAGGGGGAATGAGCAGTTCTTC,CASSLDRSLRGNEQFF
-,TRBV5-5,-,TRBJ1-2,TGTGCCAGCAGCTTGGAGGGTGGGGGCAGAGTGACCTTTGATGGCTACACCTTC,CASSLEGGGRVTFDGYTF
-,TRBV30,-,TRBJ2-7,TGTGCCTGGACTCAAACAGGGTACGAGCAGTACTTC,CAWTQTGYEQYF
-,TRBV4-1,TRBD1,TRBJ2-5,TGCGCCAGCAGCCAGAGACAGGGGGCGAACCAAGAGACCCAGTACTTC,CASSQRQGANQETQYF
-,TRBV10-2,TRBD2,TRBJ2-5,TGCGCCAGTAGAGCCCAGACTAGCCCGGTGGTTCGGACCCAGTACTTC,CASRAQTSPVVRTQYF
-,TRBV6-1,-,TRBJ1-1,TGTGCCAGCAGTGAATCTTGGGGTATGGAAGCTTTCTTT,CASSESWGMEAFF
-,TRBV2,TRBD2,TRBJ2-7,TGTGCCAGCAGTACCCTTAGCGGGTACCCCTACTACGAGCAGTACTTC,CASSTLSGYPYYEQYF
once,TRBV27,-,TRBJ2-1,TGTGCCAGCAGTTTTACCGGGACACTATACAATGAGCAGTTCTTC,CASSFTGTLYNEQFF
-,TRBV6-5,-,TRBJ1-2,TGTGCCAGCAGTTACTCGTCGCCAGCAGCTAACTATGGCTACACCTTC,CASSYSSPAANYGYTF
few,TRBV11-2,-,TRBJ1-6,TGTGCCAGCAGCTTAGAAAGCCTCGCCCTCCACTTT,CASSLESLALHF
-,TRBV27,-,TRBJ1-4,TGTGCCAGCAGCCCCTATAACCCGGGATCGAATGAAAAACTGTTTTTT,CASSPYNPGSNEKLFF
-,TRBV7-9,-,TRBJ2-2,TGTGCCAGCAGCTTAGATGGTACCCCCGGGGAGCTGTTTTTT,CASSLDGTPGELFF
-,TRBV6-5,TRBD1,TRBJ1-2,TGTGCCAGCATGGCGACAGGGGGCGGTGGTTCTGGCTACACCTTC,CASMATGGGGSGYTF
-,TRBV4-1,-,TRBJ2-4,TGCGCCAGCAGCCCTCTCGGTGGGAGGAAAAACATTCAGTACTTC,CASSPLGGRKNIQYF
-,TRBV18,-,TRBJ2-5,TGTGCCAGCTCATCGGGCCTCCAAGAGACCCAGTACTTC,CASSSGLQETQYF
-,TRBV4-2,-,TRBJ2-1,TGTGCCAGCAGCCAAGAGGGAAGGGGTCTTAGCTCCTACAATGAGCAGTTCTTC,CASSQEGRGLSSYNEQFF
-,TRBV5-4,-,TRBJ1-4,TGTGCCAGCAGCTTGCGGGGGAACAGGGTTAATGAAAAACTGTTTTTT,CASSLRGNRVNEKLFF